The clone carrying this TCR beta chain was seen a handful of times. Antigen unknown. The data originate from a study of cytomegalovirus exposure and HLA in healthy donors. The PCR contained 60 Vbeta and 13 Jbeta primers. Method: immunoSEQ multiplex PCR; TCRdb's copy keeps in-frame clones and lacks some. The data hold over 85,000 clones, with roughly 8.2% observed a single time. The germline gives CDR1 SGHTA, CDR2 FQGTGA. This CDR3 comprises 14 residues. J lost 2 bases, V lost 5 bases, and 2 bases had no gene match. Regarding the study as a whole: The study dropped some indistinguishable V segments, TRBV6-2 and TRBV6-3 among them.

The source is a man between 50 and 59 years old in good health and CMV-seronegative. The sample comprised PBMCs. The rearrangement links TRBV7-3 to TRBJ2-2; 7 nucleotides line up with TRBD2. The CDR3: CASSRGVNTGELFF. CDR3 nucleotides: TGTGCCAGCAGCCGGGGGGTAAACACCGGGGAGCTGTTTTTT.